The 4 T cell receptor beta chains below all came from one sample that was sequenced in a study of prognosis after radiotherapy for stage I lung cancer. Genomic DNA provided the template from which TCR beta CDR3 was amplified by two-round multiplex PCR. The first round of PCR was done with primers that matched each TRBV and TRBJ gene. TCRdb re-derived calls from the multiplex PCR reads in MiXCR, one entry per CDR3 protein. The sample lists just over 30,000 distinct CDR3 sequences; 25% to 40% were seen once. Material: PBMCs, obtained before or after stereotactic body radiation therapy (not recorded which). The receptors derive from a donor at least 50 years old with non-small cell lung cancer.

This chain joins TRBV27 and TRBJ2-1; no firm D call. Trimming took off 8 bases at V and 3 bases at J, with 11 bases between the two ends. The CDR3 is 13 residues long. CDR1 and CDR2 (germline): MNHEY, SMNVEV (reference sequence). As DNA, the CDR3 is TGTGCCAGCGCCCCCTCTAACTACAATGAGCAGTTCTTC. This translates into CASAPSNYNEQFF.

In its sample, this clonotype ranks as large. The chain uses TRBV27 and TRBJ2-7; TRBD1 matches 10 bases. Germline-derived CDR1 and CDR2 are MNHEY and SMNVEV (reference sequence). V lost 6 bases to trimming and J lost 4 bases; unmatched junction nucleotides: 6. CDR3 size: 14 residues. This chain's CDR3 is CASSALGQGYEQYF. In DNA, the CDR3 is TGTGCCAGCAGCGCCTTGGGACAGGGGTACGAGCAGTACTTC.

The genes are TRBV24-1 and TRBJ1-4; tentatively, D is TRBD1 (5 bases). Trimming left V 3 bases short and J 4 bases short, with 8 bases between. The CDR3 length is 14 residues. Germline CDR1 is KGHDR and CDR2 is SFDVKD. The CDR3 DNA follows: TGTGCCACCAGTGATACCGGGGGTAATGAAAAACTGTTTTTT. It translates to CATSDTGGNEKLFF.

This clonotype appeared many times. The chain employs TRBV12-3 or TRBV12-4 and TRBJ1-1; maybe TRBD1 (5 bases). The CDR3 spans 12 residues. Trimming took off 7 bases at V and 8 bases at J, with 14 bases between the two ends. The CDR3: CASTLGESEAFF. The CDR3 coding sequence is TGTGCCAGCACCTTAGGGGAGAGCGAAGCTTTCTTT.